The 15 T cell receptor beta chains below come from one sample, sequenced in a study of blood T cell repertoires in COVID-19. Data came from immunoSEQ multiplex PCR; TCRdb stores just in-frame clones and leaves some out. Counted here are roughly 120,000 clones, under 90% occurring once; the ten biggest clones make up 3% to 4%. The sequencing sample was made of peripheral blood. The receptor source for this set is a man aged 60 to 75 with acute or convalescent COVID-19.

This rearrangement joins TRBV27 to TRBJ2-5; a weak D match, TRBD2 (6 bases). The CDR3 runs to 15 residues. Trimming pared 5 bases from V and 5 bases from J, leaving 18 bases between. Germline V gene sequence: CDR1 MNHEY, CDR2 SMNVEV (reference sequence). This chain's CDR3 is CASSPEGGKWETQYF. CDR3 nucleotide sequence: TGTGCCAGCAGTCCAGAGGGCGGGAAGTGGGAGACCCAGTACTTC.

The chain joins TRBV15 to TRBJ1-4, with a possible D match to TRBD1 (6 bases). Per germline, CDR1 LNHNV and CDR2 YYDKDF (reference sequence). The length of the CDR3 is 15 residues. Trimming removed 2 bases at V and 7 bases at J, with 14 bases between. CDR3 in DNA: TGTGCCACCAGCAGACGGACTCAACAGGGTGAAAAACTGTTTTTT. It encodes CATSRRTQQGEKLFF.

CDR3 protein: CASSNDRGPSPLHF. CDR3 nucleotide sequence: TGTGCCAGCAGCAACGACAGGGGGCCTTCACCCCTCCACTTT. The chain recombines TRBV9 with TRBJ1-6, with 10 bases fitting TRBD1. Germline V lookup: CDR1 SGDLS, CDR2 YYNGEE. V was clipped by 4 bases and J by 9 bases; unmatched bases: 4. This CDR3 has 14 residues.

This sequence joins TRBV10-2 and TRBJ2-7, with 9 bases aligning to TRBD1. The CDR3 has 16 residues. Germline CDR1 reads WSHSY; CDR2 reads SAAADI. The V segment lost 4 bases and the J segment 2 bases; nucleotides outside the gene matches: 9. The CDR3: CASSVRQGGLTYEQYF. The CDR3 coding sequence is TGCGCCAGCAGTGTGCGACAGGGGGGTCTTACCTACGAGCAGTACTTC.

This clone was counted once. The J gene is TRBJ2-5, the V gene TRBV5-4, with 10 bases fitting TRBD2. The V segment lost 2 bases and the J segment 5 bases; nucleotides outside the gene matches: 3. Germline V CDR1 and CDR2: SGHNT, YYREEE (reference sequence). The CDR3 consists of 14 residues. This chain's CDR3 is CASSLAGGRETQYF. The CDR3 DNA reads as TGTGCCAGCAGCTTAGCGGGAGGGCGGGAGACCCAGTACTTC.

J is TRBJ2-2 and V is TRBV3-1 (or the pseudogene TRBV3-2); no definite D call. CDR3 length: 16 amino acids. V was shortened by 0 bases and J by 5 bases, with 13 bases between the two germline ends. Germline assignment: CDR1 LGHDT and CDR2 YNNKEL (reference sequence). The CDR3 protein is CASSQDLGWVTGELFF. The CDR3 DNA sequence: TGTGCCAGCAGCCAAGATCTCGGGTGGGTTACCGGGGAGCTGTTTTTT.

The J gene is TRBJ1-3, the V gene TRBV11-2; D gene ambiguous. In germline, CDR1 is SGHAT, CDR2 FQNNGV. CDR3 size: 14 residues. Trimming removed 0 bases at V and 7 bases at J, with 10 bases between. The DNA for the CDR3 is TGTGCCAGCAGCTTAGACCGCGGTCTCAACACCATATATTTT. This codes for CASSLDRGLNTIYF.

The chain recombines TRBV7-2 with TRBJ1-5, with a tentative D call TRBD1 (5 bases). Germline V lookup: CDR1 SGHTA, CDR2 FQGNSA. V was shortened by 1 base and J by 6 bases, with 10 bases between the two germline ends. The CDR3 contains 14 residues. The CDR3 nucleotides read TGTGCCAGCAGCTTAGTTGGGGCTGGTCAGCCCCAGCATTTT. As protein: CASSLVGAGQPQHF.

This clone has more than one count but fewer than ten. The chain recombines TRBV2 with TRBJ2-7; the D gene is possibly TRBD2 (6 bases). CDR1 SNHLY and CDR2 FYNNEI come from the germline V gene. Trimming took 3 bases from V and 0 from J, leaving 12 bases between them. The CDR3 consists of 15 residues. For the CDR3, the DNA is TGTGCCAGCAGTGAGAGGGGACTCAACTCCTACGAGCAGTACTTC. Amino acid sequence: CASSERGLNSYEQYF.

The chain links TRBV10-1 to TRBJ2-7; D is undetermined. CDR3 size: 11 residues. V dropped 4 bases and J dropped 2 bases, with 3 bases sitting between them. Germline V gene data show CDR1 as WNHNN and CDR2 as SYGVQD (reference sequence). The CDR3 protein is CASSATYEQYF. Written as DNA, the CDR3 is TGCGCCAGCAGTGCCACCTACGAGCAGTACTTC.

For the CDR3, the DNA is TGTGCCAGCAGCTCGGGCCGGGGGAGGTACGAGCAGTACTTC. This sequence encodes CASSSGRGRYEQYF. The chain is built from TRBV7-9 and TRBJ2-7; possible D gene TRBD2, 6 bases. CDR3 length: 14 residues. Between the trimmed V and J ends, which lost 4 bases and 4 bases, there was a span of 14 bases. CDR1 and CDR2 (germline): SEHNR, FQNEAQ (reference sequence).

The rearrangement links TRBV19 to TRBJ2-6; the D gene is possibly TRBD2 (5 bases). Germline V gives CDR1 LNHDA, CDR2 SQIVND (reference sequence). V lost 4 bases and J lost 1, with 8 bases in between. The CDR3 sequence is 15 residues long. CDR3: CASSSGLSGANVLTF. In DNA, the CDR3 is TGTGCCAGTAGTAGTGGACTTTCTGGGGCCAACGTCCTGACTTTC.

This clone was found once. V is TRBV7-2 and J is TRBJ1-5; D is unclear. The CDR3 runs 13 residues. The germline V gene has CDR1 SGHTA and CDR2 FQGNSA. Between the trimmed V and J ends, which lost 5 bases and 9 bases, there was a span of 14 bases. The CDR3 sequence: CASSLPHRGPQHF. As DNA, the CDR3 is TGTGCCAGCAGCCTCCCCCACCGGGGGCCCCAGCATTTT.

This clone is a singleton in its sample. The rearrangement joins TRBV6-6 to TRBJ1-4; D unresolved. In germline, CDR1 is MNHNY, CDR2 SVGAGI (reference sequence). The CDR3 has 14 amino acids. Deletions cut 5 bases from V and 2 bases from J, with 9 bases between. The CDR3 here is CASSPRGTNEKLFF. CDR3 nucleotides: TGTGCCAGCAGTCCCCGAGGGACTAATGAAAAACTGTTTTTT.

CDR3: CASSEGQGSYEQYF. For the CDR3, the DNA is TGTGCCAGCAGCGAGGGACAGGGCTCCTACGAGCAGTACTTC. The V call is TRBV9, the J call TRBJ2-7; 9 nucleotides align to TRBD1. Trimming removed 3 bases from V and 0 bases from J; junction bases left unmatched: 1. Germline loops: CDR1 SGDLS, CDR2 YYNGEE. The CDR3 covers 14 residues.